Listed below are T cell receptor beta chains from one sample, sequenced in a study of CD8+ T cells in alopecia areata. TCRdb keeps only in-frame clones here, not all; method: immunoSEQ multiplex PCR. The sample holds hundreds of thousands of clones, 60% seen once. The sample here was CD4+ T cells sorted from blood, taken at roughly week 52, from a patient treated with tofacitinib. The receptors originated from a human donor with alopecia areata. CDR3s include the opening cysteine and the closing phenylalanine or tryptophan. The order of the fields is D gene, clone size, J gene, V gene, CDR3 DNA, CDR3 protein. A D gene is named only where the DNA matches it firmly. Part of the rows lack a size; the others show once, few, many or a class for expanded clones.

>.|few|TRBJ2-6|TRBV5-6
TGTGCCACGAAGACAGGAACCGGGGCCAACGTCCTGACTTTC
CATKTGTGANVLTF
>.|.|TRBJ2-6|TRBV15
TGTGCCACCAGCAGAGCGTGGCCCGGGGAGGCCAACGTCCTGACTTTC
CATSRAWPGEANVLTF
>.|once|TRBJ1-2|TRBV9
TGTGCCAGCAGCGTAGAAGACAGAGGCTACACCTTC
CASSVEDRGYTF
>TRBD1|.|TRBJ1-5|TRBV2
TGTGCCAGCAGTCCAGGGGGAGTATATAGCAATCAGCCCCAGCATTTT
CASSPGGVYSNQPQHF
>TRBD1|.|TRBJ1-4|TRBV5-1
TGCGCCAGCAGCTTAGGACAGGGGTGGACTAATGAAAAACTGTTTTTT
CASSLGQGWTNEKLFF
>TRBD1|.|TRBJ1-1|TRBV7-9
TGTGCCAGCAGTTTGACAGGGGGCACTGAAGCTTTCTTT
CASSLTGGTEAFF
>TRBD1|.|TRBJ2-7|TRBV29-1
TGCAGCGTTGGGGGGGGACAGGGCTACGAGCAGTACTTC
CSVGGGQGYEQYF
>.|.|TRBJ2-3|TRBV7-9
TGTGCCAGCAGCTTAGCGGGAACCCTGGATACGCAGTATTTT
CASSLAGTLDTQYF
>.|.|TRBJ1-6|TRBV9
TGTGCCAGCAGCCCGACGGCCGGAGGGTACTATAATTCACCCCTCCACTTT
CASSPTAGGYYNSPLHF
>.|.|TRBJ2-2|TRBV4-3
TGCGCCAGCAGCCAAGCTGACACCGGGGAGCTGTTTTTT
CASSQADTGELFF